The 13 T cell receptor beta chains presented below share a single source sample, sequenced in a study of shared clonotypes between healthy human individuals. Generated by immunoSEQ multiplex PCR, the TCRdb table keeps only in-frame clones and is missing some. The table records about 490,000 clones, 65% to 80% of them present only once. Sequencing was performed on PBMCs. The origin of the receptors is a middle-aged woman in good health. Some clones in this sample may be carry-over from other donors' samples.

The chain joins TRBV7-2 to TRBJ2-3, with TRBD2 matching over 12 bases. Germline loops: CDR1 SGHTA, CDR2 FQGNSA. The CDR3 is 16 amino acids. V lost 7 bases and J lost 2; bases outside the gene matches: 7. CDR3 DNA sequence: TGTGCCAGCAAACAGGGACTAGCGGGCAACACAGATACGCAGTATTTT. Its protein is CASKQGLAGNTDTQYF.

A remark on this clone: This may arise from a read error, as a much more abundant clone is one base away. The chain joins TRBV10-1 to TRBJ2-1, with 7 bases aligning to TRBD1. From germline, CDR1 is WNHNN and CDR2 SYGVQD (reference sequence). This CDR3 comprises 15 residues. In DNA, the CDR3 is TGCGCCAGCAGTGAAGGCAGGGGGATTAAAAATGAGCGGTTCTTC. Translating it yields CASSEGRGIKNERFF.

This rearrangement joins TRBV5-8 to TRBJ2-4, with D tentatively TRBD1 (5 bases). The V gene lost 4 bases and the J gene lost 3 bases, with 14 bases spanning the gap. The CDR3 extends over 15 amino acids. Per germline, CDR1 SGHTS and CDR2 YDEGEE. CDR3 sequence: CASSQDSHFKNIQYF. CDR3 DNA sequence: TGTGCCAGCAGCCAAGACAGTCACTTCAAAAACATTCAGTACTTC. The whole variable domain, remainder taken from reference TRBV5-8 and TRBJ2-4, is EAGVTQSPTHLIKTRGQQATLRCSPISGHTSVYWYQQALGLGLQFLLWYDEGEERNRGNFPPRFSGRQFPNYSSELNVNALELEDSALYLCASSQDSHFKNIQYFGAGTRLSVL.

This chain links TRBV11-1 with TRBJ2-1, with 11 bases aligning to TRBD2. After removal of 5 bases from V and 5 bases from J, the junction contained 8 bases not matched to a gene. Germline V gene data show CDR1 as SGHAT and CDR2 as FQDESV (reference sequence). This CDR3 is 16 amino acids long. The CDR3 reads CASSISGRAPNNEQFF. CDR3 nucleotide sequence: TGTGCCAGCAGCATTAGCGGGAGGGCCCCTAACAATGAGCAGTTCTTC.

This clone has a single count. The junction does not match germline at one end; this may be a read error. The chain combines TRBV7-3 with TRBJ2-3; 7 bases align to TRBD2. The CDR3 has 16 residues. Germline V gene lookup returns CDR1 SGHTA and CDR2 FQGTGA. CDR3 region: CASSSFASGSTDSQYF. The DNA of the CDR3 is TGTGCCAGCAGCTCATTTGCTAGCGGCAGCACAGATTCGCAGTATTTT.

The chain has TRBV7-6 and TRBJ2-1; 13 positions match TRBD2. The length of the CDR3 is 16 residues. Trimming at V came to 5 bases and at J to 10 bases, leaving 11 bases not matched to a gene. Germline V gene data show CDR1 as SGHVS and CDR2 as FNYEAQ. CDR3 bases: TGTGCCAGCAGCACGGGACTAGCGGGGCCTTTGGGGGAGCAGTTCTTC. Translated: CASSTGLAGPLGEQFF.

V gene TRBV6-1 combines with J gene TRBJ1-5, with a possible D match to TRBD1 (6 bases). The germline gives CDR1 MNHNS, CDR2 SASEGT. This CDR3 region has 15 residues. With 6 bases removed from V and 2 bases from J, the gap between germline ends came to 14 bases. The DNA of the CDR3 is TGTGCCAGCAGATCCACGGGGGGCGGCAATCAGCCCCAGCATTTT. It translates to CASRSTGGGNQPQHF.

In DNA, the CDR3 is TGTGCCACGCGACAGGCCCTCGGGAGATACGAGCAGTACTTC. It yields the protein CATRQALGRYEQYF. This rearrangement joins TRBV10-3 to TRBJ2-7; D is tentatively TRBD1 or TRBD2 (6 bases each). V was trimmed by 10 bases and J by 4 bases, leaving 20 bases between them. CDR1 ENHRY and CDR2 SYGVKD come from the germline V gene. There are 14 residues in the CDR3.

V is TRBV7-8 and J is TRBJ2-7, with D possibly TRBD2 on 6 matching bases. The CDR3 contains 14 residues. V shed 5 bases and J shed 5 bases, with 16 bases lying between them. Germline V gene data show CDR1 as SGHVS and CDR2 as FQNEAQ. The chain's CDR3 is CASSPTEGRHEQYF. CDR3 sequence (DNA): TGTGCCAGCAGCCCTACAGAGGGGAGGCACGAGCAGTACTTC. The complete variable domain, with remaining parts taken from reference TRBV7-8 and TRBJ2-7, reads GAGVSQSPRYKVAKRGQDVALRCDPISGHVSLFWYQQALGQGPEFLTYFQNEAQLDKSGLPSDRFFAERPEGSVSTLKIQRTQQEDSAVYLCASSPTEGRHEQYFGPGTRLTVT.

The chain employs TRBV11-2 and TRBJ1-2; 8 nucleotides match TRBD1. With 3 bases clipped from V and 6 bases from J, the junction kept 6 bases outside the gene matches. The CDR3 extends over 14 amino acids. CDR1 SGHAT and CDR2 FQNNGV come from the germline V gene. The CDR3 protein is CASSFNRGADGYTF. As DNA, the CDR3 is TGTGCCAGCAGCTTCAACAGGGGGGCCGATGGCTACACCTTC.

Points on this clone: The same CDR3 arises from other DNA sequences in this sample as well. The chain has TRBV11-2 and TRBJ2-5; the D is unclear. Germline V gene sequence: CDR1 SGHAT, CDR2 FQNNGV. Deletions cut 2 bases from V and 5 bases from J, with 3 bases between. The CDR3 consists of 11 residues. In nucleotides, the CDR3 is TGTGCCAGCAGCTTAAGGGAGACCCAGTACTTC. This codes for CASSLRETQYF.

V gene TRBV19 combines with J gene TRBJ1-4; 8 bases match TRBD1. The CDR3 covers 15 residues. The germline CDR1 and CDR2 sequences are LNHDA and SQIVND (reference sequence). Unmatched junction bases numbered 7, after V lost 5 bases and J lost 5 bases. CDR3 coding DNA: TGTGCCAGTAGTCCGGACAGGGCCTCAAATGAAAAACTGTTTTTT. Translating it yields CASSPDRASNEKLFF.

This chain joins TRBV25-1 and TRBJ1-4, with a tentative D call TRBD1 (6 bases). V was clipped by 7 bases and J by 7 bases, with 16 bases between them. This CDR3 has 14 amino acids. The germline V gene encodes CDR1 MGHDK and CDR2 SYGVNS. The CDR3 nucleotides are TGTGCCAGCACCCCGCCGGGGGCTGGTGAAAAACTGTTTTTT. The encoded protein is CASTPPGAGEKLFF.